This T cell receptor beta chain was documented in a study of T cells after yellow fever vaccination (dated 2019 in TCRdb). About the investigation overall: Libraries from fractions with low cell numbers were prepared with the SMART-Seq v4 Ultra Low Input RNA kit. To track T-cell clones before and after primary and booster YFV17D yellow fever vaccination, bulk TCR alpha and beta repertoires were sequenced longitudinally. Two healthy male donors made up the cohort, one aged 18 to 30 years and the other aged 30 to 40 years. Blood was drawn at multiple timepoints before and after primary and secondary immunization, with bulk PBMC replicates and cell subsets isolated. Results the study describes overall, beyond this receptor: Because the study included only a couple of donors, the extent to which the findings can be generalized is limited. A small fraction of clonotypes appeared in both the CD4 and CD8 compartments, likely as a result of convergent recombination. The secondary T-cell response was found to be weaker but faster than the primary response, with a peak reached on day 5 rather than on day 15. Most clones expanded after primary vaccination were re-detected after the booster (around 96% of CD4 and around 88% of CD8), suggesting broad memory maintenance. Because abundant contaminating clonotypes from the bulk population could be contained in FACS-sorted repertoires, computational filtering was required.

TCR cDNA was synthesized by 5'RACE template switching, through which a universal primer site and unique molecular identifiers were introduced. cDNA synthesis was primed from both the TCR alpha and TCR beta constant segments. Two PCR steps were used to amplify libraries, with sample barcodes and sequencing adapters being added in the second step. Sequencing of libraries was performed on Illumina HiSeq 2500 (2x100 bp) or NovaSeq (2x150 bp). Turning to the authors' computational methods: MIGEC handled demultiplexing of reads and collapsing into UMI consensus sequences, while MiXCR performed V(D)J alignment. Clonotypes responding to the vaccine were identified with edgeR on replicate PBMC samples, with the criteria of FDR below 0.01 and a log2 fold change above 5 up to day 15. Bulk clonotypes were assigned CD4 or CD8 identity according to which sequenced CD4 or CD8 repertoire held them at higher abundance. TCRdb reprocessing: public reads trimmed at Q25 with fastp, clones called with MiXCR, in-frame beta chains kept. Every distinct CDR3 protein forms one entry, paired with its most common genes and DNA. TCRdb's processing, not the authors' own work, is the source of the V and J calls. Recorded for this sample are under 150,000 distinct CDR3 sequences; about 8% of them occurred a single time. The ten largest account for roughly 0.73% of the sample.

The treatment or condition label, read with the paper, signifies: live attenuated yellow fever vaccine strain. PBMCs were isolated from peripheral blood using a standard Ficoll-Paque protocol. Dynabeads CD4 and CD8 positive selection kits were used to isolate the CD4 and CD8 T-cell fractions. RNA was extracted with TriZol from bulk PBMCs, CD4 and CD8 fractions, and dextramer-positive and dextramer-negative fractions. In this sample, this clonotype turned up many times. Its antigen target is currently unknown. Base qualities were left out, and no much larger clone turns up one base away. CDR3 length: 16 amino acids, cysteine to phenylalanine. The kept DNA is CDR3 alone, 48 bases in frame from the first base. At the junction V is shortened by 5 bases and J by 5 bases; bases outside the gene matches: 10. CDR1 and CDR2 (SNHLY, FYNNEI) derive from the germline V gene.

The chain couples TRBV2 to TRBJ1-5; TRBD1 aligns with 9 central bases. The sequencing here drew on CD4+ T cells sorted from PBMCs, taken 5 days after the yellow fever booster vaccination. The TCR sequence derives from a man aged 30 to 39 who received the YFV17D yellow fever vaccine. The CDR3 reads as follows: CASSTQGALTDQPQHF. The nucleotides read TGTGCCAGCAGTACACAGGGGGCCCTGACTGATCAGCCCCAGCATTTT.